This T cell receptor (beta chain) was captured in a study of cytotoxic CD8 clonotypes in ibrutinib-treated CLL. Study findings and constraints: Baseline levels of clonality went above those of age-matched healthy donors and moved with circulating CD8+ T-cell counts.

V lost 5 bases and J lost 2; bases outside the gene matches: 2. CDR1 SGHVS and CDR2 FQNEAQ come from the germline V gene. This CDR3 is built from 13 residues. Assay: immunoSEQ multiplex PCR; the TCRdb copy retains only in-frame clones and omits some. The repertoire includes roughly 300,000 clones, 60% to 80% of them detected once, and roughly 5.7% sits in the top ten. Note on this clone: Antigen unknown.

This TCR was sampled from a human donor with chronic lymphocytic leukemia. Sequenced here: PBMCs, sampled at disease progression, from a patient treated with ibrutinib. The chain couples TRBV7-8 to TRBJ2-5, with 7 bases identical to TRBD1. The CDR3 DNA reads TGTGCCAGCAGCATACAGGGGCAAGAGACCCAGTACTTC. It yields the protein CASSIQGQETQYF.